The 3 T cell receptor beta chains below were found in one sample sequenced in a study of cytomegalovirus exposure and HLA in healthy donors. This PCR relied on a set of 60 Vbeta primers and 13 Jbeta primers. Here immunoSEQ multiplex PCR was the method, and the copy in TCRdb shows in-frame clones only, minus some. The sample consists of about 55,000 clones, 75% to 85% of them appearing once. Sequenced material: PBMCs. These receptor sequences come from a female donor in good health and CMV-seronegative.

The V call is TRBV7-2, the J call TRBJ1-1, with unresolved D. V was cut by 4 bases and J by 1 base, with 10 bases left in between. CDR1 and CDR2 from the germline V gene are SGHTA and FQGNSA. There are 14 residues in the CDR3. DNA for the CDR3: TGTGCCAGCAGCTCGTCCCCGGGGAACACTGAAGCTTTCTTT. This encodes CASSSSPGNTEAFF.

The gene calls are TRBV7-8 and TRBJ1-2, with D maybe TRBD1 (5 bases). CDR1 is SGHVS, CDR2 FQNEAQ, per germline. This CDR3 comprises 17 residues. V gave up 7 bases and J gave up 2 bases, with 23 bases separating them. DNA for the CDR3: TGTGCCAGCACCCTAGACACGGCAGACAGAGAGAACTATGGCTACACCTTC. Translation: CASTLDTADRENYGYTF.

The chain couples TRBV5-1 to TRBJ2-3; the match to TRBD2 covers 11 bases. Per the germline V gene, CDR1 is SGHRS and CDR2 is YFSETQ. With V trimmed by 1 base and J by 1 base, 5 bases remained unmatched. CDR3 length: 17 residues. CDR3 in amino acids: CASSLLLLAGGTDTQYF. The CDR3 nucleotides are TGCGCCAGCAGCTTGCTATTACTAGCGGGGGGCACAGATACGCAGTATTTT.